The 27 T cell receptor beta chains below all came from one sample that was sequenced in a study of cytomegalovirus exposure and HLA in healthy donors. The study ran its PCR with 60 Vbeta and 13 Jbeta primers. The assay was immunoSEQ multiplex PCR, and TCRdb's table has in-frame clones only and misses some. The sample yields 100,000 to 150,000 clones, 74% seen once. The material sequenced was PBMCs. These receptors all stem from a woman in her forties or fifties in good health and CMV-seropositive.

The J gene is TRBJ2-6, the V gene TRBV30; D not certain. The CDR3 extends over 16 amino acids. V gave up 0 bases and J gave up 5 bases, with 14 bases separating them. Germline V CDR1 and CDR2: GTSNPN, SVGIG (reference sequence). CDR3 amino acids: CAWSVLPGSRANVLTF. DNA for the CDR3: TGTGCCTGGAGTGTACTCCCTGGTAGTCGGGCCAACGTCCTGACTTTC.

This chain links TRBV18 with TRBJ1-5; D is unclear. The CDR3 is made up of 13 amino acids. Trimming took 1 base from V and 7 from J, leaving 8 bases between them. Germline V lookup: CDR1 KGHSH, CDR2 LQKENI. The CDR3 DNA sequence: TGTGCCAGCTCACCACTTAGTCTCCAGCCCCAGCATTTT. Translation: CASSPLSLQPQHF.

This clone occurred once. The chain links TRBV9 to TRBJ1-2; D call uncertain. The CDR3 loop spans 15 amino acids. The germline V and J ends were trimmed by 0 bases and 3 bases, with 12 bases remaining between them. Per the germline V gene, CDR1 is SGDLS and CDR2 is YYNGEE. This chain's CDR3 is CASSVEPGSYYGYTF. The CDR3, as DNA: TGTGCCAGCAGCGTAGAACCGGGGAGCTACTATGGCTACACCTTC.

The rearrangement links TRBV30 to TRBJ1-4, with D perhaps TRBD1 (6 bases). In germline, CDR1 is GTSNPN, CDR2 SVGIG (reference sequence). The V end was cut by 8 bases, the J end by 0 bases, with 10 bases between. The CDR3 extends over 13 amino acids. The CDR3 reads CAGGHATNEKLFF. DNA for the CDR3: TGTGCCGGGGGACACGCAACTAATGAAAAACTGTTTTTT.

The V and J genes are TRBV19 and TRBJ2-1; 7 bases align to TRBD2. Germline CDR1 is LNHDA and CDR2 is SQIVND (reference sequence). V shed 3 bases and J 9 bases; nucleotides not matched to a gene: 11. There are 15 residues in the CDR3. CDR3 sequence: CASSIGTTSPSEQFF. For the CDR3, the DNA is TGTGCCAGTAGTATTGGGACTACGTCTCCCAGTGAGCAGTTCTTC.

Here the CDR3 DNA reads TGTGCCAGCAGCTCGTCGGGATCGTCGAATGAAAAACTGTTTTTT. It codes for CASSSSGSSNEKLFF. The chain carries TRBV11-3 and TRBJ1-4; D is undetermined. The CDR3 runs 15 residues. CDR1 and CDR2 (germline): SGHNT, YENEEA. With 4 bases removed from V and 5 bases from J, the gap between germline ends came to 14 bases.

A few counts support this clone. This chain links TRBV7-9 with TRBJ1-1; D might be TRBD1 (5 bases). Germline CDR1 reads SEHNR; CDR2 reads FQNEAQ (reference sequence). This CDR3 contains 15 residues. The ends were cut back, 5 bases at V and 4 bases at J, with 17 bases in the middle. The CDR3 sequence is CASSPAGRRGTEAFF. DNA for the CDR3: TGTGCCAGCAGCCCTGCGGGTCGGAGGGGCACTGAAGCTTTCTTT.

V and J are TRBV10-3 and TRBJ2-1; no clear D gene. The CDR3 has 16 amino acids. Germline V gene lookup returns CDR1 ENHRY and CDR2 SYGVKD. V was pared by 2 bases and J by 1 base, with 12 bases between. CDR3 DNA: TGTGCCATCAGTGAGACAATTACGACTTCCTACAATGAGCAGTTCTTC. It encodes CAISETITTSYNEQFF.

In regard to this clone: Relative to the germline gene, one junction end is altered; a read error may explain this. The chain is built from TRBV5-6 and TRBJ2-3; 10 bases line up with TRBD2. This CDR3 is built from 16 residues. Germline CDR1 reads SGHDT; CDR2 reads YYEEEE. The CDR3 sequence: CARSRITSGGTDTQYF. The CDR3 DNA is TGTGCCCGCAGCCGAATTACTAGCGGGGGCACAGATACGCAGTATTTT.

V and J are TRBV30 and TRBJ2-3; 11 nucleotides line up with TRBD1. Trimming removed 8 bases from V and 3 bases from J; junction bases left unmatched: 4. The CDR3 consists of 13 residues. CDR1 is GTSNPN, CDR2 SVGIG, per germline (reference sequence). CDR3 amino acids: CARGTGGTDTQYF. CDR3 nucleotides: TGTGCCAGGGGGACAGGGGGTACAGATACGCAGTATTTT. Looking up the rest from reference TRBV30 and TRBJ2-3 gives the full variable domain: SQTIHQWPATLVQPVGSPLSLECTVEGTSNPNLYWYRQAAGRGLQLLFYSVGIGQISSEVPQNLSASRPQDRQFILSSKKLLLSDSGFYLCARGTGGTDTQYFGPGTRLTVL.

The CDR3 spells CAISGTDSEKLFF. CDR3 nucleotides: TGTGCCATCAGTGGGACAGATAGTGAAAAACTGTTTTTT. The chain combines TRBV10-3 with TRBJ1-4, with D possibly being TRBD1 (6 bases). V lost 4 bases, J lost 7 bases, and 10 bases lay in between. This CDR3 has 13 amino acids. Germline CDR1 ENHRY, CDR2 SYGVKD.

The V and J genes are TRBV4-1 and TRBJ1-1; D unclear. Germline V gene lookup returns CDR1 MGHRA and CDR2 YSYEKL. Trimming pared 3 bases from V and 1 base from J, leaving 9 bases between. The CDR3 totals 14 residues. The CDR3 reads CASSQAPQNTEAFF. In nucleotides, the CDR3 is TGCGCCAGCAGCCAGGCCCCACAGAACACTGAAGCTTTCTTT.

This clone was found a few times. The chain combines TRBV6-1 with TRBJ2-2; D unclear. Germline V gives CDR1 MNHNS, CDR2 SASEGT. The ends were cut back, 1 base at V and 6 bases at J, with 9 bases in the middle. The CDR3 has 14 residues. For the CDR3, the DNA is TGTGCCAGCAGTGAAGTCCGGGTTGCCGGGGAGCTGTTTTTT. Translated, it gives CASSEVRVAGELFF.

The chain employs TRBV25-1 and TRBJ1-6; no firm D call. V dropped 6 bases and J dropped 2 bases, with 8 bases sitting between them. Germline V gene lookup returns CDR1 MGHDK and CDR2 SYGVNS. The CDR3 runs 14 residues. This CDR3 is CASSEGPYNSPLHF. The CDR3 region has the DNA TGTGCCAGCAGCGAAGGGCCCTATAATTCACCCCTCCACTTT.

The chain joins TRBV19 to TRBJ1-5; 9 bases line up with TRBD1. The germline V gene has CDR1 LNHDA and CDR2 SQIVND (reference sequence). The V segment lost 7 bases and the J segment 5 bases; nucleotides outside the gene matches: 9. The CDR3 consists of 15 residues. CDR3 nucleotides: TGTGCCAGTAAGGAGGGACAGGGTATCGATCAGCCCCAGCATTTT. Amino acids: CASKEGQGIDQPQHF.

This clone was picked up a small number of times. Other DNA sequences within the sample encode an identical CDR3. The chain has TRBV5-6 and TRBJ2-7; possible D gene TRBD1, 6 bases. Trimming stripped 0 bases from V and 2 bases from J, with 9 bases between. Germline-derived CDR1 and CDR2 are SGHDT and YYEEEE. The CDR3 is made up of 14 amino acids. In nucleotides, the CDR3 is TGTGCCAGCAGCTTGGGGACAGCAACCTACGAGCAGTACTTC. Protein product: CASSLGTATYEQYF.

The chain employs TRBV5-4 and TRBJ2-3; 13 nucleotides align to TRBD2. This CDR3 has 16 residues. Germline-derived CDR1 and CDR2 are SGHNT and YYREEE (reference sequence). V trimming: 4 bases; J trimming: 5 bases; junction bases outside the gene matches: 7. The CDR3 sequence: CASSPTSGGALDTQYF. CDR3 nucleotide sequence: TGTGCCAGCAGCCCTACTAGCGGGGGGGCCTTAGATACGCAGTATTTT. The complete variable domain, with remaining parts taken from reference TRBV5-4 and TRBJ2-3, reads ETGVTQSPTHLIKTRGQQVTLRCSSQSGHNTVSWYQQALGQGPQFIFQYYREEENGRGNFPPRFSGLQFPNYSSELNVNALELDDSALYLCASSPTSGGALDTQYFGPGTRLTVL.

The rearrangement joins TRBV10-3 to TRBJ2-7; weak D call: TRBD1 (5 bases). Per the germline V gene, CDR1 is ENHRY and CDR2 is SYGVKD. The CDR3 has 12 residues. With 3 bases removed from V and 4 bases from J, the gap between germline ends came to 7 bases. The CDR3 spells CAISDKGYEQYF. The CDR3 bases are TGTGCCATCAGTGATAAGGGGTACGAGCAGTACTTC.

V and J are TRBV29-1 and TRBJ2-7; TRBD1 agrees at 7 bases. Per the germline V gene, CDR1 is SQVTM and CDR2 is ANQGSEA. The CDR3 covers 15 residues. V gave up 7 bases and J gave up 3 bases; unmatched junction bases: 15. This CDR3 is CSAVTGALAHYEQYF. The CDR3 bases are TGCAGCGCCGTAACAGGGGCCCTCGCCCACTACGAGCAGTACTTC.

J is TRBJ1-4 and V is TRBV15, with D perhaps TRBD1 (5 bases). The CDR3 spans 12 residues. The germline V gene has CDR1 LNHNV and CDR2 YYDKDF (reference sequence). The V gene lost 5 bases and the J gene lost 8 bases, with 9 bases spanning the gap. The CDR3 DNA sequence: TGTGCCACCAGCTTAGGACAAGAAAAACTGTTTTTT. As protein: CATSLGQEKLFF. Using reference TRBV15 and TRBJ1-4 for the parts outside the CDR3, the full variable domain is DAMVIQNPRYQVTQFGKPVTLSCSQTLNHNVMYWYQQKSSQAPKLLFHYYDKDFNNEADTPDNFQSRRPNTSFCFLDIRSPGLGDTAMYLCATSLGQEKLFFGSGTQLSVL.

This chain uses TRBV6-1 with TRBJ1-2; 9 nucleotides match TRBD1. CDR1 MNHNS and CDR2 SASEGT come from the germline V gene. Trimming took 4 bases from V and 5 from J; bases not matched to a gene: 2. The CDR3 contains 13 residues. The CDR3 loop reads CASSVGQGYGYTF. As DNA, the CDR3 is TGTGCCAGCAGTGTGGGACAGGGTTATGGCTACACCTTC.

The CDR3 bases are TGTGCCAGTAGTACTATCATTCCAACAGGGGGAAATTCACCCCTCCACTTT. Translated, it gives CASSTIIPTGGNSPLHF. V usage is TRBV19 and J usage is TRBJ1-6; 8 bases fit TRBD1. The V gene end was trimmed by 4 bases and the J gene end by 7 bases; junction bases not matched to a gene: 12. The CDR3 length is 17 residues. CDR1 and CDR2 from the germline V gene are LNHDA and SQIVND (reference sequence).

J is TRBJ2-5 and V is TRBV9, with a weak D call TRBD1 (6 bases). The germline V gene encodes CDR1 SGDLS and CDR2 YYNGEE. This CDR3 comprises 13 residues. V lost 4 bases, J lost 5 bases, and 12 bases lay in between. CDR3 DNA: TGTGCCAGCAGCACGCGGACAGCGGAGACCCAGTACTTC. Translated: CASSTRTAETQYF.

This sequence joins TRBV6-6 and TRBJ1-2, with 10 bases that match TRBD1. Trimming at V came to 5 bases and at J to 2 bases, leaving 8 bases not matched to a gene. This CDR3 has 16 amino acids. Germline CDR1 is MNHNY and CDR2 is SVGAGI (reference sequence). DNA of the CDR3: TGTGCCAGCAGTCCCGACCCGGGACAGGGGAACTATGGCTACACCTTC. Translated: CASSPDPGQGNYGYTF.

The chain uses TRBV27 and TRBJ1-6, with D possibly matching TRBD1 (6 bases). V lost 10 bases to trimming and J lost 4 bases, with 11 bases between them. CDR1 MNHEY and CDR2 SMNVEV come from the germline V gene (reference sequence). CDR3 length: 13 amino acids. The CDR3 DNA is TGTGCCATCAAACAGGGTTATAATTCACCCCTCCACTTT. Translated, it gives CAIKQGYNSPLHF.

V usage is TRBV7-9 and J usage is TRBJ2-4; possibly TRBD2 for D (6 bases). Germline V CDR1 and CDR2: SEHNR, FQNEAQ (reference sequence). V shed 1 base and J shed 1 base, with 17 bases lying between them. CDR3 length: 18 amino acids. In DNA form, the CDR3 reads TGTGCCAGCAGCTTAGGGGTGGGGGGAGTCGGGGCCAAAAACATTCAGTACTTC. It codes for CASSLGVGGVGAKNIQYF.

The chain is built from TRBV14 and TRBJ1-4; 11 bases align to TRBD1. J lost 5 bases, V lost 1 base, and 3 bases had no gene match. Germline CDR1 and CDR2: SGHDN and FVKESK. The CDR3 covers 16 residues. The CDR3 DNA is TGTGCCAGCAGCCAAGGGACAGGGGGCGAGAATGAAAAACTGTTTTTT. This codes for CASSQGTGGENEKLFF.